This record covers a single T cell receptor beta chain. The entry originates in a study of T cells expressing NK-cell markers. The CDR3 sequence is 11 residues long. Germline-derived CDR1 and CDR2 are SGHRS and YFSETQ. One entry per CDR3 protein, without DNA, is what TCRdb gives after re-calling the 5' RACE reads. Its listing shows over 120,000 distinct CDR3 sequences. Sequenced input: blood T cells: a sorted CD56 or NKG2C T cell subset, CD4+ or CD8+ T cells, or bulk PBMC T cells (not recorded which). The gene calls are TRBV5-1 and TRBJ2-1. The receptor comes from a young man in good health. CDR3 loop: CASGVGDEQFF.